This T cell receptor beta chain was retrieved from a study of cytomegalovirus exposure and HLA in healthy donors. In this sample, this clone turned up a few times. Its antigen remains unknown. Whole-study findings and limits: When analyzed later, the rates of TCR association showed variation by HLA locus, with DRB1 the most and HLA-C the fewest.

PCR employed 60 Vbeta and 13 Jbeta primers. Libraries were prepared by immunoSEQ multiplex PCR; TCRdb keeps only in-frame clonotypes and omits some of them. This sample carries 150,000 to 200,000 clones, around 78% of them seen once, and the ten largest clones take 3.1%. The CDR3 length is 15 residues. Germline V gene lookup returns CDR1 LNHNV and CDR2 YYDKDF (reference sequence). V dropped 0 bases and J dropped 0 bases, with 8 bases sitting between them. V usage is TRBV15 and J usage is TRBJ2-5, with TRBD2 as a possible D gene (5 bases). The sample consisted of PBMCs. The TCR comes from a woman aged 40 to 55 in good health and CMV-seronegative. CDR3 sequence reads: CATSRETTYQETQYF. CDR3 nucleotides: TGTGCCACCAGCAGAGAGACTACTTACCAAGAGACCCAGTACTTC. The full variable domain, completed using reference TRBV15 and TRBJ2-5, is DAMVIQNPRYQVTQFGKPVTLSCSQTLNHNVMYWYQQKSSQAPKLLFHYYDKDFNNEADTPDNFQSRRPNTSFCFLDIRSPGLGDTAMYLCATSRETTYQETQYFGPGTRLLVL.